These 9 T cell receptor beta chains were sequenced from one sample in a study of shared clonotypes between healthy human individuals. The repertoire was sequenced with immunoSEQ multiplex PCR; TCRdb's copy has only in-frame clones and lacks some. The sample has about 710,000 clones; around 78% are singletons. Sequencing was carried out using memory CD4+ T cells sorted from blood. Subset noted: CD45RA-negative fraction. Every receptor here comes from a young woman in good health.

The CDR3 DNA sequence: TGTGCCAGCATCTCAGCTGGACAGGCCCCTAGAGGCTACACCTTC. Amino acids: CASISAGQAPRGYTF. This rearrangement joins TRBV28 to TRBJ1-2, with 7 bases matching TRBD1. The CDR3 is 15 residues long. Germline V gives CDR1 MDHEN, CDR2 SYDVKM. Trimming removed 7 bases from V and 8 bases from J; junction bases left unmatched: 16.

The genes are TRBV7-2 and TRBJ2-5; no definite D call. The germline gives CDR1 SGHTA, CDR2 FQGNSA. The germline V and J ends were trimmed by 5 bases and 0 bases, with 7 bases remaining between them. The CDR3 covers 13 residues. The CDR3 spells CASSPRDQETQYF. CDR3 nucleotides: TGTGCCAGCAGCCCCCGGGACCAAGAGACCCAGTACTTC. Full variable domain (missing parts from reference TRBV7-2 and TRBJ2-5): GAGVSQSPSNKVTEKGKDVELRCDPISGHTALYWYRQSLGQGLEFLIYFQGNSAPDKSGLPSDRFSAERTGGSVSTLTIQRTQQEDSAVYLCASSPRDQETQYFGPGTRLLVL.

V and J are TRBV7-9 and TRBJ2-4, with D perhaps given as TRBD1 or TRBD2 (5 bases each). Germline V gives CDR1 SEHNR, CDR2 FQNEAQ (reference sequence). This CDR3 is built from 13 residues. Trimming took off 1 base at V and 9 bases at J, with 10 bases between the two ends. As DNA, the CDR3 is TGTGCCAGCAGCTTAGGCCCTGGGGGCATTCAGTACTTC. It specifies CASSLGPGGIQYF.

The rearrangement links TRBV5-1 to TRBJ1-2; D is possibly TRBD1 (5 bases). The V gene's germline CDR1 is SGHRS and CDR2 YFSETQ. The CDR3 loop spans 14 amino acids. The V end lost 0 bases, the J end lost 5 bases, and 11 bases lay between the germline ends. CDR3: CASSLAGTEYGYTF. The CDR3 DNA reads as TGCGCCAGCAGCTTGGCCGGGACGGAATATGGCTACACCTTC.

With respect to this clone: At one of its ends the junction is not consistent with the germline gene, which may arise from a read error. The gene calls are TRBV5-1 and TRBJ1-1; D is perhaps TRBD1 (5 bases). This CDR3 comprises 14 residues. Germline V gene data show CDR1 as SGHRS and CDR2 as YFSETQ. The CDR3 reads CASTLSGMNTEAFF. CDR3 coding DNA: TGCGCCAGCACCTTGTCAGGGATGAACACTGAAGCTTTCTTT.

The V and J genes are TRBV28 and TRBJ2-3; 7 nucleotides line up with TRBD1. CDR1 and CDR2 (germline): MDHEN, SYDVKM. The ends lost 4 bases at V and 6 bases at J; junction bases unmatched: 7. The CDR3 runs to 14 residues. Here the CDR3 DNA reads TGTGCCAGCAGTTCCGGGACAGCTCCGGATACGCAGTATTTT. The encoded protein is CASSSGTAPDTQYF.

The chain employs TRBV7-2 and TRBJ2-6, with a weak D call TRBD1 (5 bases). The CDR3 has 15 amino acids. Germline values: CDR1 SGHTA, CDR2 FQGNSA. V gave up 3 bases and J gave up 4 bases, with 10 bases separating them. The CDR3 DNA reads TGTGCCAGCAGCTTCAGGGTGGCCGGGGCCAACGTCCTGACTTTC. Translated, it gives CASSFRVAGANVLTF.

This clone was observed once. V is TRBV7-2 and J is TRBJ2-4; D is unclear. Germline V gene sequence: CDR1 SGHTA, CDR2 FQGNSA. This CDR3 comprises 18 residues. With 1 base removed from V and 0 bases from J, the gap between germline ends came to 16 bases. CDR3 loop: CASSLGAPGYLAKNIQYF. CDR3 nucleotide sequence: TGTGCCAGCAGCTTAGGGGCCCCTGGGTATTTAGCCAAAAACATTCAGTACTTC. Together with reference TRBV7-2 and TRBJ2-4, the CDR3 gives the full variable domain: GAGVSQSPSNKVTEKGKDVELRCDPISGHTALYWYRQSLGQGLEFLIYFQGNSAPDKSGLPSDRFSAERTGGSVSTLTIQRTQQEDSAVYLCASSLGAPGYLAKNIQYFGAGTRLSVL.

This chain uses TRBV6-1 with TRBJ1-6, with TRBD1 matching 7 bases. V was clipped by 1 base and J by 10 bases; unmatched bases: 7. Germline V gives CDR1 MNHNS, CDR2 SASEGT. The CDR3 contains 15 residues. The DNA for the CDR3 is TGTGCCAGCAGTGAAGAGGGAGGGGGCATCTCACCCCTCCACTTT. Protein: CASSEEGGGISPLHF.